The 24 T cell receptor beta chains listed next were all sequenced from one sample in a study of T cell repertoires in cytomegalovirus infection. TCRdb called the reads again in MiXCR, with one record for every CDR3 protein. The profile shows some 310,000 distinct CDR3 sequences, 25% of them singletons. No antigens are known for them. The source was cultured PBMCs, collected from culture after CMV antigen stimulation. The origin of the receptors is a human donor in good health (CMV status not recorded). Some clones in this sample may be carry-over from other donors' samples.

The chain joins TRBV2 to TRBJ2-1, with TRBD2 identical over 7 bases. V lost 4 bases, J lost 5 bases, and 8 bases stayed unmatched. Germline values: CDR1 SNHLY, CDR2 FYNNEI. The CDR3 consists of 15 residues. The CDR3 protein is CASSGRLAYHNEQFF. The CDR3 region has the DNA TGTGCCAGCAGTGGTCGACTAGCTTACCACAATGAGCAGTTCTTC.

The chain has TRBV19 and TRBJ1-5; D gene uncertain. The CDR3 covers 14 residues. V was shortened by 3 bases and J by 7 bases, with 13 bases between the two germline ends. CDR1 and CDR2 from the germline V gene are LNHDA and SQIVND (reference sequence). The CDR3 sequence is CASSIRELGQPQHF. The DNA of the CDR3 is TGTGCCAGTAGTATCCGAGAATTGGGGCAGCCCCAGCATTTT.

In this sample, this clonotype turned up a few times. The rearrangement uses TRBV11-2 and TRBJ2-1, with D perhaps being TRBD1 or TRBD2 (5 bases each). Germline V gene sequence: CDR1 SGHAT, CDR2 FQNNGV. Trimming took 2 bases from V and 6 from J, leaving 17 bases between them. The CDR3 length is 16 residues. The CDR3 reads CASSLHYGTQGNEQFF. CDR3 nucleotides: TGTGCCAGCAGCTTACATTACGGGACCCAGGGCAATGAGCAGTTCTTC.

This clonotype was observed a handful of times. V and J are TRBV28 and TRBJ1-2, with TRBD1 identical over 7 bases. V was clipped by 5 bases and J by 2 bases; unmatched bases: 5. Germline lookup yields CDR1 MDHEN and CDR2 SYDVKM. This CDR3 is built from 14 residues. The CDR3 spells CASSPSDRNYGYTF. The CDR3 DNA reads as TGTGCCAGCAGTCCCTCGGACAGGAACTATGGCTACACCTTC.

This clonotype was counted at least ten times. The CDR3 here is CASNPTFGRGGRNANVLTF. The CDR3 DNA is TGTGCCAGCAATCCAACCTTTGGCAGGGGAGGGAGGAATGCCAACGTCCTGACTTTC. This chain links TRBV7-2 with TRBJ2-6; D is possibly TRBD2 (7 bases). The germline CDR1 and CDR2 sequences are SGHTA and FQGNSA. V was trimmed by 7 bases and J by 7 bases, leaving 29 bases between them. The CDR3 is 19 residues long.

This clonotype was observed a single time. V is TRBV3-1 and J is TRBJ2-2; TRBD2 aligns across 7 bases. From germline, CDR1 is LGHDT and CDR2 YNNKEL (reference sequence). The CDR3 is 16 residues long. Unmatched junction bases numbered 5, after V lost 0 bases and J lost 4 bases. The CDR3: CASSQDYGGTTGELFF. The CDR3 coding sequence is TGTGCCAGCAGCCAAGATTACGGGGGGACCACCGGGGAGCTGTTTTTT.

This clonotype was detected only a few times. The V and J genes are TRBV10-3 and TRBJ2-5; 9 nucleotides line up with TRBD2. This CDR3 contains 17 residues. In germline, CDR1 is ENHRY, CDR2 SYGVKD. With 4 bases clipped from V and 4 bases from J, the junction kept 13 bases outside the gene matches. CDR3 residues: CAISAPDPSGMAETQYF. DNA for the CDR3: TGTGCCATCAGTGCTCCAGATCCTAGCGGGATGGCAGAGACCCAGTACTTC.

The chain combines TRBV29-1 with TRBJ1-2; 8 nucleotides line up with TRBD1. V shed 7 bases, J shed 2 bases, and the junction held 12 bases outside the gene matches. Germline values: CDR1 SQVTM, CDR2 ANQGSEA. The CDR3 spans 15 residues. CDR3 DNA sequence: TGCAGCGCCCCCGCCCGGGACAGGTGGAACTATGGCTACACCTTC. Its protein is CSAPARDRWNYGYTF. The full variable domain, in which reference TRBV29-1 and TRBJ1-2 provide the parts outside the CDR3, is SAVISQKPSRDICQRGTSLTIQCQVDSQVTMMFWYRQQPGQSLTLIATANQGSEATYESGFVIDKFPISRPNLTFSTLTVSNMSPEDSSIYLCSAPARDRWNYGYTFGSGTRLTVV.

The chain couples TRBV6-6 to TRBJ2-3; D is unresolved. The length of the CDR3 is 17 residues. V gave up 0 bases and J gave up 1 base, with 14 bases separating them. Germline assignment: CDR1 MNHNY and CDR2 SVGAGI (reference sequence). Written as DNA, the CDR3 is TGTGCCAGCAGTTACTCCCCGGTGGCCCTCGGCACAGATACGCAGTATTTT. Its protein product is CASSYSPVALGTDTQYF.

This clonotype has more than one count but fewer than ten. The chain joins TRBV7-2 to TRBJ1-5; D is undetermined. V shed 5 bases and J shed 7 bases, with 12 bases lying between them. The germline gives CDR1 SGHTA, CDR2 FQGNSA. The CDR3 covers 13 residues. CDR3 protein: CASSRTDSQPQHF. The CDR3 nucleotides are TGTGCCAGCAGCCGAACCGACTCCCAGCCCCAGCATTTT.

This clonotype was picked up many times. The chain recombines TRBV7-2 with TRBJ2-5, with 7 bases fitting TRBD2. The germline V gene encodes CDR1 SGHTA and CDR2 FQGNSA. The CDR3 loop spans 14 amino acids. With 0 bases clipped from V and 2 bases from J, the junction kept 0 bases outside the gene matches. CDR3 bases: TGTGCCAGCAGCTTAGCGGGACTACAAGAGACCCAGTACTTC. Its translation: CASSLAGLQETQYF.

This clonotype has ten or more counts. This chain links TRBV7-9 with TRBJ1-4; TRBD1 might be the D (6 bases). Germline V CDR1 and CDR2: SEHNR, FQNEAQ (reference sequence). This CDR3 has 17 residues. V was clipped by 3 bases and J by 2 bases, with 16 bases between them. CDR3 in DNA: TGTGCCAGCAGCTTGAGACAGGAAGAATATACTAATGAAAAACTGTTTTTT. This gives the protein CASSLRQEEYTNEKLFF. The full variable domain, with the rest looked up from reference TRBV7-9 and TRBJ1-4, is DTGVSQNPRHKITKRGQNVTFRCDPISEHNRLYWYRQTLGQGPEFLTYFQNEAQLEKSRLLSDRFSAERPKGSFSTLEIQRTEQGDSAMYLCASSLRQEEYTNEKLFFGSGTQLSVL.

This clonotype is a singleton in its sample. The chain links TRBV9 to TRBJ1-1; a weak D match, TRBD1 (5 bases). Germline V gene lookup returns CDR1 SGDLS and CDR2 YYNGEE. The CDR3 is 17 residues long. The V end was cut by 3 bases, the J end by 1 base, with 19 bases between. CDR3 sequence: CASSAGPGDRGNTEAFF. CDR3 coding DNA: TGTGCCAGCAGCGCAGGCCCCGGGGACCGAGGGAACACTGAAGCTTTCTTT.

The chain combines TRBV7-9 with TRBJ2-3, with 7 bases fitting TRBD1. Germline V gene data show CDR1 as SEHNR and CDR2 as FQNEAQ (reference sequence). The CDR3 is 15 amino acids. J was trimmed by 8 bases and V by 3 bases; bases with no gene match: 11. The CDR3: CASSFDRDLGSTQYF. Written as DNA, the CDR3 is TGTGCCAGCAGCTTCGACAGGGATCTTGGGTCTACGCAGTATTTT.

The chain employs TRBV19 and TRBJ1-1; tentative D call: TRBD1 (5 bases). The CDR3 has 14 residues. Trimming took 7 bases from V and 5 from J, leaving 17 bases between them. CDR1 is LNHDA and CDR2 is SQIVND in the germline V gene (reference sequence). CDR3 sequence: CASTTGGLRTEAFF. The CDR3 bases are TGTGCCAGTACCACAGGTGGTCTTCGGACTGAAGCTTTCTTT.

V is TRBV12-3 or TRBV12-4 and J is TRBJ2-5; 8 nucleotides match TRBD2. The CDR3 contains 15 residues. V was clipped by 3 bases and J by 2 bases; unmatched bases: 5. Written as DNA, the CDR3 is TGTGCCAGCAGTTTTGTGGCTAGCGGGCAAGAGACCCAGTACTTC. Protein product: CASSFVASGQETQYF.

This clonotype was observed a few times. The chain recombines TRBV28 with TRBJ2-2; no clear D gene. CDR3 size: 15 residues. Trimming cost V 6 bases and J 6 bases, with 17 bases left between them. Germline assignment: CDR1 MDHEN and CDR2 SYDVKM. The CDR3 spells CASSPSSPLSGELFF. The CDR3 region has the DNA TGTGCCAGCAGCCCGAGTAGCCCCTTGTCCGGGGAGCTGTTTTTT.

This clonotype has a handful of counts. CDR3 in amino acids: CASSQDFTGRSEAFF. The DNA for the CDR3 is TGCGCCAGCAGCCAAGATTTCACAGGGAGGAGTGAAGCTTTCTTT. This chain connects TRBV4-1 to TRBJ1-1; the D gene is possibly TRBD1 (6 bases). The germline gives CDR1 MGHRA, CDR2 YSYEKL. The V end was cut by 0 bases, the J end by 7 bases, with 15 bases between. The CDR3 extends over 15 amino acids.

The CDR3: CASSLAGTGLYEQYF. CDR3 coding DNA: TGTGCCAGCAGCTTAGCGGGGACAGGACTTTACGAGCAGTACTTC. The J gene is TRBJ2-7, the V gene TRBV11-1, with TRBD1 identical over 8 bases. CDR3 size: 15 residues. Germline CDR1 reads SGHAT; CDR2 reads FQDESV (reference sequence). The V segment lost 0 bases and the J segment 4 bases; nucleotides outside the gene matches: 5.

This clonotype was seen only a few times. This chain links TRBV19 with TRBJ1-5, with 7 positions matching TRBD1. After removal of 6 bases from V and 4 bases from J, the junction contained 9 bases not matched to a gene. The germline V gene has CDR1 LNHDA and CDR2 SQIVND (reference sequence). The CDR3 is 15 residues long. The CDR3 loop reads CASRGTGARNQPQHF. CDR3 nucleotide sequence: TGTGCCAGTAGGGGAACAGGGGCTCGTAATCAGCCCCAGCATTTT.

V is TRBV5-1 and J is TRBJ2-1; 8 bases are a match to TRBD2. The junction had 6 bases not matched to a gene; V was cut back by 6 bases and J by 7 bases. Germline loops: CDR1 SGHRS, CDR2 YFSETQ. This CDR3 region has 13 residues. CDR3 amino acids: CASMAGGGNEQFF. Here the CDR3 DNA reads TGCGCCAGCATGGCGGGAGGTGGAAATGAGCAGTTCTTC. The full variable domain, rest sourced from reference TRBV5-1 and TRBJ2-1, is KAGVTQTPRYLIKTRGQQVTLSCSPISGHRSVSWYQQTPGQGLQFLFEYFSETQRNKGNFPGRFSGRQFSNSRSEMNVSTLELGDSALYLCASMAGGGNEQFFGPGTRLTVL.

The chain links TRBV5-8 to TRBJ2-1; 7 bases line up with TRBD2. The CDR3 is 14 amino acids. The germline V gene encodes CDR1 SGHTS and CDR2 YDEGEE. V was pared by 2 bases and J by 9 bases, with 8 bases of the junction left unmatched. The chain's CDR3 is CASSLAGLGSEQFF. The CDR3 nucleotides are TGTGCCAGCAGCTTAGCGGGATTGGGGAGTGAGCAGTTCTTC. Combining the CDR3 with reference TRBV5-8 and TRBJ2-1 gives the whole variable domain EAGVTQSPTHLIKTRGQQATLRCSPISGHTSVYWYQQALGLGLQFLLWYDEGEERNRGNFPPRFSGRQFPNYSSELNVNALELEDSALYLCASSLAGLGSEQFFGPGTRLTVL.

At least ten counts were recorded for this clonotype. J is TRBJ1-6 and V is TRBV7-2; D is undetermined. This CDR3 contains 15 residues. Per germline, CDR1 SGHTA and CDR2 FQGNSA. The ends were cut back, 1 base at V and 7 bases at J, with 11 bases in the middle. CDR3 DNA: TGTGCCAGCAGCTTAGTAGGGTCAGCGAATTCACCCCTCCACTTT. Encoded protein: CASSLVGSANSPLHF.

V is TRBV19 and J is TRBJ1-1; D might be TRBD1 (6 bases). The CDR3 contains 14 residues. Trimming pared 3 bases from V and 8 bases from J, leaving 16 bases between. Germline-derived CDR1 and CDR2 are LNHDA and SQIVND (reference sequence). The CDR3 spells CASSIYSGATEAFF. The CDR3 coding sequence is TGTGCCAGTAGTATTTATTCAGGGGCGACCGAAGCTTTCTTT.